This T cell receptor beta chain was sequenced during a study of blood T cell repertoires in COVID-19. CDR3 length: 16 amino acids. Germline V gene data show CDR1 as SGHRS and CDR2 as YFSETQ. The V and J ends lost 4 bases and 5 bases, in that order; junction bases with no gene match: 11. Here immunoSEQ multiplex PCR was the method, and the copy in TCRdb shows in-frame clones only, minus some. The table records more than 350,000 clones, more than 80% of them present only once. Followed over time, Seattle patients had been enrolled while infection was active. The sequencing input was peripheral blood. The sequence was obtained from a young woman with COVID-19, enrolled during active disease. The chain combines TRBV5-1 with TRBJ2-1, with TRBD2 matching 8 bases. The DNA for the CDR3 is TGCGCCAGCAGCCGATTGGGCCTAGCGGGTAACAATGAGCAGTTCTTC. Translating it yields CASSRLGLAGNNEQFF.